This TCR beta chain emerged from a study of PD-1 blockade in classical Hodgkin lymphoma. Whole-study context: Patients had nivolumab dosed at 3 mg/kg, delivered intravenously every 2 weeks.

Looked up from germline, CDR1 is ENHRY and CDR2 is SYGVKD. The CDR3 contains 18 residues. V trimming: 0 bases; J trimming: 6 bases; junction bases outside the gene matches: 10. With no exception, relapse followed autologous stem cell transplantation in all patients, and brentuximab vedotin exposure varied. Assay used: immunoSEQ multiplex PCR; TCRdb lists only in-frame clones, some missing. The profile shows around 96,000 clones, roughly 83% of them singletons. The rearrangement joins TRBV10-3 to TRBJ2-7, with TRBD2 matching 14 bases. This TCR was recovered from a human donor with classical Hodgkin lymphoma. This sample comprised peripheral blood mononuclear cells (PBMCs), obtained at baseline. The CDR3 protein is CAISESIMGLAGVSEQYF. For the CDR3, the DNA is TGTGCCATCAGTGAGTCGATTATGGGACTAGCGGGAGTATCCGAGCAGTACTTC.